The next 25 T cell receptor beta chains were all read from a single sample in a study of blood T cells in healthy people across ages. Together with a sample-barcoded 5' primer, a J-beta primer mix was included in a second PCR lasting about 6 to 12 cycles. TCRdb reprocessed the 5' RACE reads via MiXCR and lists one record per CDR3 protein. The sample contains roughly 680,000 distinct CDR3 sequences, roughly 21% of which appear only once. The sequenced sample was blood. The source of these receptors is a man in his 70s in good health.

This clonotype was detected only a few times. V gene TRBV28 combines with J gene TRBJ2-5; D gene uncertain. Judging by the DNA end, TRBJ2-7 fits better; the J call may be wrong. The CDR3 runs to 14 residues. The germline gives CDR1 MDHEN, CDR2 SYDVKM. CDR3 amino acids: CASSLYGETYEQYF. DNA of the CDR3: TGTGCCAGCAGTTTATACGGCGAAACCTACGAGCAGTACTTC.

The table lists this clonotype with a few counts. The V call is TRBV5-1, the J call TRBJ2-3, with a tentative D call TRBD2 (5 bases). The germline CDR1 and CDR2 sequences are SGHRS and YFSETQ. The CDR3 has 15 residues. V lost 0 bases, J lost 3 bases, and 11 bases lay in between. The chain's CDR3 is CASSLGGYGTDTQYF. CDR3 sequence (DNA): TGCGCCAGCAGCTTGGGCGGGTATGGTACAGATACGCAGTATTTT.

This clonotype was picked up a small number of times. The CDR3 DNA reads TGTGCCAGTAGATACCTACAGGGGAATCAGCCCCAGCATTTT. Its protein product is CASRYLQGNQPQHF. The chain joins TRBV19 to TRBJ1-5; 7 positions agree with TRBD1. The CDR3 runs to 14 residues. V was pared by 6 bases and J by 4 bases, with 6 bases of the junction left unmatched. Germline V CDR1 and CDR2: LNHDA, SQIVND (reference sequence).

This clonotype was found a few times. The chain has TRBV12-3 or TRBV12-4 and TRBJ1-5, with 9 nucleotides matching TRBD1. The CDR3 runs 15 residues. V was pared by 5 bases and J by 6 bases, with 8 bases of the junction left unmatched. The CDR3 loop is CASSRSGTGLQPQHF. In DNA, the CDR3 is TGTGCCAGCAGTCGCTCCGGGACAGGGCTTCAGCCCCAGCATTTT.

The V and J genes are TRBV29-1 and TRBJ1-1, with D possibly being TRBD1 (5 bases). The CDR3 is made up of 11 amino acids. Looked up from germline, CDR1 is SQVTM and CDR2 is ANQGSEA. The V end was cut by 7 bases, the J end by 5 bases, with 11 bases between. CDR3 in amino acids: CSAPSGTEAFF. In DNA, the CDR3 is TGCAGCGCCCCCTCAGGGACTGAAGCTTTCTTT.

This clonotype was seen more than once but under ten times. The chain links TRBV20-1 to TRBJ2-3; 12 bases map to TRBD2. Trimming took 1 base from V and 2 from J; bases not matched to a gene: 4. Germline lookup yields CDR1 DFQATT and CDR2 SNEGSKA (reference sequence). CDR3 length equals 16 residues. CDR3 amino acids: CSARGLAGAITDTQYF. The CDR3 bases are TGCAGTGCTAGAGGACTAGCGGGAGCTATCACAGATACGCAGTATTTT.

This clonotype was counted only a few times. V and J are TRBV5-1 and TRBJ2-3; tentative D call: TRBD2 (6 bases). Germline V gives CDR1 SGHRS, CDR2 YFSETQ. The CDR3 is 16 residues long. Trimming cost V 0 bases and J 0 bases, with 11 bases left between them. The CDR3 is CASSLGASVSTDTQYF. The CDR3 DNA is TGCGCCAGCAGCTTGGGGGCTAGCGTTAGCACAGATACGCAGTATTTT.

This sequence joins TRBV28 and TRBJ2-3, with TRBD2 matching 10 bases. There are 17 residues in the CDR3. Germline V gene sequence: CDR1 MDHEN, CDR2 SYDVKM. Losses at the gene ends were 6 bases for V and 2 bases for J; bases not matched to a gene: 11. The CDR3 protein is CASRNIVGTSATDTQYF. The CDR3, as DNA: TGTGCCAGCAGGAACATTGTGGGGACTAGCGCCACAGATACGCAGTATTTT.

A few counts support this clonotype. The chain recombines TRBV27 with TRBJ2-5; D not certain. The J call is uncertain, as TRBJ2-1 better fits the DNA end. The CDR3 is made up of 12 amino acids. Germline V lookup: CDR1 MNHEY, CDR2 SMNVEV (reference sequence). CDR3 coding DNA: TGTGCCAGCAGTTTATCGGCCCATGAGCAGTTCTTC. Its translation: CASSLSAHEQFF.

The table lists this clonotype with a few counts. CDR3 loop: CASSLQVNTGELFF. In nucleotides, the CDR3 is TGTGCCAGCAGCCTACAGGTTAACACCGGGGAGCTGTTTTTT. The V and J genes are TRBV6-5 and TRBJ2-2; weak D call: TRBD1 (5 bases). CDR1 is MNHEY and CDR2 is SVGAGI in the germline V gene. V dropped 6 bases and J dropped 2 bases, with 10 bases sitting between them. CDR3 size: 14 residues.

J is TRBJ1-2 and V is TRBV29-1; D not certain. Germline CDR1 reads SQVTM; CDR2 reads ANQGSEA. This CDR3 has 9 amino acids. The V end lost 2 bases, the J end lost 13 bases, and 8 bases lay between the germline ends. In nucleotides, the CDR3 is TGCAGCGTTGAAACAGCCGGCACCTTC. Translating it yields CSVETAGTF.

This sequence joins TRBV20-1 and TRBJ2-4; 8 nucleotides match TRBD1. Germline CDR1 DFQATT, CDR2 SNEGSKA (reference sequence). This CDR3 has 14 residues. Trimming at V came to 5 bases and at J to 0 bases, leaving 3 bases not matched to a gene. CDR3 in DNA: TGCAGTGCTGCGGACAGGGTAGCCAAAAACATTCAGTACTTC. Residues: CSAADRVAKNIQYF.

Worth noting for this clonotype: A junction end diverges from the germline sequence, so it may reflect a read error. The chain couples TRBV6-2 or TRBV6-3 to TRBJ2-2, with D tentatively TRBD2 (5 bases). The CDR3 runs to 15 residues. Germline CDR1 and CDR2: MNHEY and SVGEGT. DNA for the CDR3: TGTGCCAGCAGACGGGGTTTCGCGAACACCGGGGAGCCGTTTTTT. Encoded protein: CASRRGFANTGEPFF.

Turning to this clonotype: This may arise from a read error, as a much more abundant clone is one base away. The rearrangement uses TRBV7-9 and TRBJ1-5, with 10 bases lining up with TRBD1. Germline V gene sequence: CDR1 SEHNR, CDR2 FQNEAQ (reference sequence). The CDR3 extends over 16 amino acids. CDR3 DNA sequence: TGTGTCAGCAGCCAAGGGACAGGGGTCAACAATCAGCCCCAGCATTTT. Its protein is CVSSQGTGVNNQPQHF.

The chain joins TRBV5-1 to TRBJ1-1; 7 bases line up with TRBD1. The V and J ends lost 2 bases and 1 base, in that order; junction bases with no gene match: 5. Germline-derived CDR1 and CDR2 are SGHRS and YFSETQ. The CDR3 is 15 residues long. The CDR3 DNA sequence: TGCGCCAGCAGCTTTTTCGGGACAGAGAACACTGAAGCTTTCTTT. Protein: CASSFFGTENTEAFF. Together with reference TRBV5-1 and TRBJ1-1, the CDR3 gives the full variable domain: KAGVTQTPRYLIKTRGQQVTLSCSPISGHRSVSWYQQTPGQGLQFLFEYFSETQRNKGNFPGRFSGRQFSNSRSEMNVSTLELGDSALYLCASSFFGTENTEAFFGQGTRLTVV.

This chain connects TRBV3-1 to TRBJ2-1; 10 nucleotides align to TRBD2. This CDR3 has 17 residues. With V trimmed by 0 bases and J by 0 bases, 2 bases remained unmatched. The germline V gene encodes CDR1 LGHDT and CDR2 YNNKEL (reference sequence). In DNA, the CDR3 is TGTGCCAGCAGCCAAGATCCTAGCGGGAGCTCCTACAATGAGCAGTTCTTC. Residues: CASSQDPSGSSYNEQFF.

A few counts support this clonotype. The chain links TRBV5-1 to TRBJ2-7; 7 bases fit TRBD1. CDR3 length equals 13 residues. Germline V gene data show CDR1 as SGHRS and CDR2 as YFSETQ. The V and J ends lost 4 bases and 6 bases, in that order; junction bases with no gene match: 7. The CDR3 loop reads CASSLTGTGEQYF. Here the CDR3 DNA reads TGCGCCAGCAGCCTGACAGGGACGGGCGAGCAGTACTTC.

This rearrangement joins TRBV7-2 to TRBJ2-5; D is possibly TRBD2 (5 bases). Germline-derived CDR1 and CDR2 are SGHTA and FQGNSA. Trimming left V 5 bases short and J 4 bases short, with 17 bases between. The CDR3 loop spans 15 amino acids. CDR3 bases: TGTGCCAGCAGCCTAACCGGGTCCCGGGGAGAGACCCAGTACTTC. This encodes CASSLTGSRGETQYF.

The V call is TRBV20-1, the J call TRBJ2-5; TRBD1 might be the D (6 bases). Trimming pared 0 bases from V and 2 bases from J, leaving 13 bases between. The germline V gene has CDR1 DFQATT and CDR2 SNEGSKA (reference sequence). The length of the CDR3 is 15 residues. The CDR3 nucleotides read TGCAGTGCTAGAGATGGGACACAGGGACAAGAGACCCAGTACTTC. This translates into CSARDGTQGQETQYF.

V gene TRBV7-9 combines with J gene TRBJ2-1; TRBD2 agrees at 7 bases. Germline CDR1 SEHNR, CDR2 FQNEAQ (reference sequence). The CDR3 sequence is 15 residues long. Germline trimming cut 2 bases from V and 8 bases from J; bases unmatched to any gene: 9. CDR3 DNA: TGTGCCAGCAGCTTAATCGCGGGAGTATTAGATGAGCAGTTCTTC. Its translation is CASSLIAGVLDEQFF. Full variable domain (outside the CDR3, taken from reference TRBV7-9 and TRBJ2-1): DTGVSQNPRHKITKRGQNVTFRCDPISEHNRLYWYRQTLGQGPEFLTYFQNEAQLEKSRLLSDRFSAERPKGSFSTLEIQRTEQGDSAMYLCASSLIAGVLDEQFFGPGTRLTVL.

This clonotype was detected only a few times. The CDR3 spells CASTAVGDIQYF. In DNA, the CDR3 is TGTGCCAGTACCGCCGTCGGGGACATTCAGTACTTC. The rearrangement joins TRBV19 to TRBJ2-4, with TRBD2 as a possible D gene (5 bases). The germline V gene has CDR1 LNHDA and CDR2 SQIVND (reference sequence). The length of the CDR3 is 12 residues. V was pared by 7 bases and J by 8 bases, with 12 bases between.

This clonotype was seen only a few times. One end of the junction is discordant with germline, which a read error may explain. The chain couples TRBV20-1 to TRBJ1-6; no reliable D call. CDR1 and CDR2 from the germline V gene are DFQATT and SNEGSKA (reference sequence). The CDR3 is 16 amino acids. CDR3 residues: CSARIGSGSYNSPLHF. The CDR3 DNA is TGCAGTGCCCGAATTGGCAGCGGCTCCTATAATTCTCCCCTCCACTTT.

This clonotype was seen a handful of times. This chain links TRBV3-1 with TRBJ2-1, with a tentative D call TRBD2 (5 bases). This CDR3 contains 16 residues. CDR1 and CDR2 (germline): LGHDT, YNNKEL (reference sequence). V dropped 1 base and J dropped 4 bases, with 14 bases sitting between them. CDR3 in amino acids: CASSQGGSLGYNEQFF. The CDR3 DNA is TGTGCCAGCAGCCAAGGTGGGAGCCTCGGGTACAATGAGCAGTTCTTC.

This clonotype has more than one count but fewer than ten. The chain is built from TRBV7-2 and TRBJ2-5; possibly TRBD2 for D (5 bases). The V end was cut by 1 base, the J end by 5 bases, with 11 bases between. Germline V CDR1 and CDR2: SGHTA, FQGNSA. This CDR3 has 14 residues. The CDR3 is CASSLGRLAETQYF. CDR3 coding DNA: TGTGCCAGCAGCTTAGGCCGGTTAGCGGAGACCCAGTACTTC.

At least ten counts were recorded for this clonotype. The rearrangement uses TRBV28 and TRBJ2-7; D possibly corresponds to TRBD2 (5 bases). Germline assignment: CDR1 MDHEN and CDR2 SYDVKM. This CDR3 has 14 residues. V was clipped by 5 bases and J by 0 bases, with 11 bases between them. The CDR3, as DNA: TGTGCCAGCAGTCCCGCCGGGATCTCCTACGAGCAGTACTTC. Amino acid sequence: CASSPAGISYEQYF.